The TCR beta chain described here comes from a study of cytomegalovirus exposure and HLA in healthy donors. Study-level points and caveats: Based on reports, TCR beta sequences accurately predicted HLA-A and HLA-B alleles for most subjects.

The sample holds one count of this clone. No antigen is known for it. With 5 bases clipped from V and 4 bases from J, the junction kept 8 bases outside the gene matches. Germline CDR1 and CDR2: SGHVS and FNYEAQ. The CDR3 totals 15 residues. The PCR had 60 Vbeta and 13 Jbeta primers. Generated by immunoSEQ multiplex PCR, the TCRdb table keeps only in-frame clones and is missing some. The top ten hold around 1.7% of the sample, which has about 200,000 clones, around 80% seen once. V is TRBV7-6 and J is TRBJ1-2; 9 nucleotides align to TRBD1. The sequencing input was PBMCs. The origin of this receptor is a man over 45 in good health and CMV-seronegative. The CDR3 DNA reads as TGTGCCAGCAGCCCCGGGACAGGGAATTCCTATGGCTACACCTTC. Amino acids: CASSPGTGNSYGYTF. The variable domain in full, completed from reference TRBV7-6 and TRBJ1-2, reads GAGVSQSPRYKVTKRGQDVALRCDPISGHVSLYWYRQALGQGPEFLTYFNYEAQQDKSGLPNDRFSAERPEGSISTLTIQRTEQRDSAMYRCASSPGTGNSYGYTFGSGTRLTVV.